These T cell receptor beta chains were read from a single sample in a study of blood T cell repertoires in COVID-19. Profiled with immunoSEQ multiplex PCR; TCRdb holds only in-frame clones, not every one. The repertoire holds approximately 220,000 clones, 83% seen once, with 8.2% in the top ten. What was sequenced was peripheral blood. These receptor sequences come from a woman in her fifties or sixties with acute or convalescent COVID-19. Each CDR3 is given with its conserved first and last residue. The D gene is left open where the match is weak. Clone size appears in some rows only: once, few, many, or a class for an expanded clone.

clone_size: .; v_call: TRBV7-9; j_call: TRBJ2-2; d_call: .; cdr3_nt: TGTGCCAGCAGCCCGAGGGACAAAAATCCCGGGGAGCTGTTTTTT; cdr3_aa: CASSPRDKNPGELFF
clone_size: .; v_call: TRBV3-1/TRBV3-2; j_call: TRBJ2-7; d_call: .; cdr3_nt: TGTGCCAGCAGCCCCGGGGGATCCTACGAGCAGTACTTC; cdr3_aa: CASSPGGSYEQYF
clone_size: .; v_call: TRBV3-1/TRBV3-2; j_call: TRBJ2-1; d_call: TRBD2; cdr3_nt: TGTGCCAGCAGCTCAAGCGGGAGCGGGTACAATGAGCAGTTCTTC; cdr3_aa: CASSSSGSGYNEQFF
clone_size: .; v_call: TRBV27; j_call: TRBJ2-3; d_call: TRBD1; cdr3_nt: TGTGCCAGCAGTTCTGGGACAGGGACAGATACGCAGTATTTT; cdr3_aa: CASSSGTGTDTQYF
clone_size: once; v_call: TRBV5-1; j_call: TRBJ2-5; d_call: .; cdr3_nt: TGCGCCAGCAGCTTGGGGGCAGAAAAAGAGACCCAGTACTTC; cdr3_aa: CASSLGAEKETQYF
clone_size: .; v_call: TRBV18; j_call: TRBJ1-3; d_call: .; cdr3_nt: TGTGCCAGCTCACCCCAGGGCTCTGGAAACACCATATATTTT; cdr3_aa: CASSPQGSGNTIYF
clone_size: .; v_call: TRBV5-4; j_call: TRBJ2-7; d_call: TRBD2; cdr3_nt: TGTGCCAGCAGCCACCTTCTAGCGGGAGTACACGAGCAGTACTTC; cdr3_aa: CASSHLLAGVHEQYF
clone_size: .; v_call: TRBV28; j_call: TRBJ2-1; d_call: TRBD2; cdr3_nt: TGTGCCAGCAGTCTAGCGGGAGTCTCCTACAATGAGCAGTTCTTC; cdr3_aa: CASSLAGVSYNEQFF
clone_size: .; v_call: TRBV27; j_call: TRBJ1-5; d_call: TRBD1; cdr3_nt: TGTGCCAGCAGTTTAGTCGGACAGGGGACGCATCAGCCCCAGCATTTT; cdr3_aa: CASSLVGQGTHQPQHF
clone_size: .; v_call: TRBV7-7; j_call: TRBJ2-2; d_call: .; cdr3_nt: TGTGCCAGCAGCTTGGAACAGTCCTCTGAGCTGTTTTTT; cdr3_aa: CASSLEQSSELFF
clone_size: .; v_call: TRBV29-1; j_call: TRBJ2-1; d_call: TRBD2; cdr3_nt: TGCAGCGTTGAAGACCCTCAAGTTGGGACGACCCTAGGGAGGGACAATGAGCAGTTCTTC; cdr3_aa: CSVEDPQVGTTLGRDNEQFF
clone_size: .; v_call: TRBV7-6; j_call: TRBJ2-7; d_call: .; cdr3_nt: TGTGCCAGCAGCTTAGCGTTCGGGGTCGAGCAGTACTTC; cdr3_aa: CASSLAFGVEQYF
clone_size: once; v_call: TRBV28; j_call: TRBJ1-4; d_call: .; cdr3_nt: TGTGCCAGCAGGATCCAGGGAAGCGAAAAACTGTTTTTT; cdr3_aa: CASRIQGSEKLFF
clone_size: .; v_call: TRBV19; j_call: TRBJ2-1; d_call: .; cdr3_nt: TGTGCCAGTAGTATAGGGGGCAAGGGCAATGAGCAGTTCTTC; cdr3_aa: CASSIGGKGNEQFF
clone_size: .; v_call: TRBV24-1; j_call: TRBJ2-2; d_call: TRBD2; cdr3_nt: TGTGCCACCAGTAATCCTCTTGGGGGGGACACCGGGGAGCTGTTTTTT; cdr3_aa: CATSNPLGGDTGELFF
clone_size: .; v_call: TRBV19; j_call: TRBJ2-6; d_call: TRBD1; cdr3_nt: TGTGCCAGTGCACAACCCGACAGGGAATATGGATATGGGGCCAACGTCCCGACTTTC; cdr3_aa: CASAQPDREYGYGANVPTF
clone_size: .; v_call: TRBV5-1; j_call: TRBJ1-3; d_call: .; cdr3_nt: TGCGCCAGCAGCTTGGGAGTTGCTGGAAACACCATATATTTT; cdr3_aa: CASSLGVAGNTIYF
clone_size: .; v_call: TRBV5-1; j_call: TRBJ1-1; d_call: TRBD1; cdr3_nt: TGCGCCAGCAGCTTGATCGCAGGGGGCGTGAACACTGAAGCTTTCTTT; cdr3_aa: CASSLIAGGVNTEAFF
clone_size: once; v_call: TRBV27; j_call: TRBJ2-7; d_call: .; cdr3_nt: TGTGCCAGCAGTTTATCGGGGCCTCACTACGAGCAGTACTTC; cdr3_aa: CASSLSGPHYEQYF
clone_size: .; v_call: TRBV28; j_call: TRBJ1-5; d_call: .; cdr3_nt: TGTGCCAGCAGTTTAGTGGTGACCACCGCCCAGAGGGTCCCCCAGCATTTT; cdr3_aa: CASSLVVTTAQRVPQHF
clone_size: .; v_call: TRBV6-6; j_call: TRBJ2-5; d_call: TRBD2; cdr3_nt: TGTGCCAGCGGATTTAGCGGGAGCCCCCAAGAGACCCAGTACTTC; cdr3_aa: CASGFSGSPQETQYF
clone_size: .; v_call: TRBV3-1/TRBV3-2; j_call: TRBJ2-1; d_call: .; cdr3_nt: TGTGCCAGCAGCCTGTCGGCGGGTGAGCAGTTCTTC; cdr3_aa: CASSLSAGEQFF
clone_size: .; v_call: TRBV30; j_call: TRBJ2-3; d_call: .; cdr3_nt: TGTGCCTGGACCTTTAGCGGTTTTAGCACAGATACGCAGTATTTT; cdr3_aa: CAWTFSGFSTDTQYF
clone_size: .; v_call: TRBV5-1; j_call: TRBJ2-6; d_call: .; cdr3_nt: TGCGCCAGCAGCCCGCCTAAGTCTGGGGCCAACGTCCTGACTTTC; cdr3_aa: CASSPPKSGANVLTF
clone_size: once; v_call: TRBV18; j_call: TRBJ2-6; d_call: .; cdr3_nt: TGTGCCAGCTCACCCCCGGGAGGGACAGGGAGCCTCTCTGGGGCCAACGTCCTGACTTTC; cdr3_aa: CASSPPGGTGSLSGANVLTF
clone_size: .; v_call: TRBV3-1/TRBV3-2; j_call: TRBJ1-1; d_call: .; cdr3_nt: TGTGCCAGCAGCCAAGATGTCAGGATCGAAGCTTTCTTT; cdr3_aa: CASSQDVRIEAFF
clone_size: once; v_call: TRBV9; j_call: TRBJ2-1; d_call: TRBD2; cdr3_nt: TGTGCCAGCAGCGTAGGGGTTAGCGGGAGGCTTGAGCAGTTCTTC; cdr3_aa: CASSVGVSGRLEQFF
clone_size: .; v_call: TRBV6-5; j_call: TRBJ2-3; d_call: .; cdr3_nt: TGTGCCACCGAGACAGGATCTGCCACAGATACGCAGTATTTT; cdr3_aa: CATETGSATDTQYF
clone_size: once; v_call: TRBV12-3/TRBV12-4; j_call: TRBJ2-1; d_call: .; cdr3_nt: TGTGCCAGCAGCCCGGGACAAAACAATGAGCAGTTCTTC; cdr3_aa: CASSPGQNNEQFF
clone_size: .; v_call: TRBV19; j_call: TRBJ2-5; d_call: .; cdr3_nt: TGTGCCAGTAGTAAACGGACAGCACACCAAGAGACCCAGTACTTC; cdr3_aa: CASSKRTAHQETQYF
clone_size: few; v_call: TRBV27; j_call: TRBJ2-7; d_call: TRBD2; cdr3_nt: TGTGCCAGCAGTCAAACCGGGGGGTCCGTCGGCTACGAGCAGTACTTC; cdr3_aa: CASSQTGGSVGYEQYF
clone_size: .; v_call: TRBV3-1/TRBV3-2; j_call: TRBJ2-1; d_call: TRBD2; cdr3_nt: TGTGCCAGCAGCCCAGCAAGTAACGGCGGGAGATATGAGCAGTTCTTC; cdr3_aa: CASSPASNGGRYEQFF
clone_size: .; v_call: TRBV5-1; j_call: TRBJ2-7; d_call: .; cdr3_nt: TGCGCCAGCAGCCCACGCTCGGACACTCAGCGCCGCATCTACGAGCAGTACTTC; cdr3_aa: CASSPRSDTQRRIYEQYF
clone_size: once; v_call: TRBV6-1; j_call: TRBJ1-6; d_call: .; cdr3_nt: TGTGCCAGCAGTGAAGCGCTTCGGGTATATAATTCACCCCTCCACTTT; cdr3_aa: CASSEALRVYNSPLHF
clone_size: .; v_call: TRBV5-1; j_call: TRBJ2-7; d_call: TRBD2; cdr3_nt: TGCGCCAGCAGCTTGGTAGCGGGATCCTACGAGCAGTACTTC; cdr3_aa: CASSLVAGSYEQYF
clone_size: .; v_call: TRBV10-2; j_call: TRBJ2-7; d_call: TRBD2; cdr3_nt: TGCGCCAGCTTGCGAGGGACTAGCGGGAGTAACGAGCAGTACTTC; cdr3_aa: CASLRGTSGSNEQYF
clone_size: .; v_call: TRBV3-1/TRBV3-2; j_call: TRBJ2-7; d_call: .; cdr3_nt: TGTGCCAGCAGCGACGGGGGAAGCTCCTACGAGCAGTACTTC; cdr3_aa: CASSDGGSSYEQYF
clone_size: .; v_call: TRBV28; j_call: TRBJ2-1; d_call: TRBD2; cdr3_nt: TGTGCCAGCAGTTTATTAGTCTTTCTACCACGGGGGGCTAGCGGGAGGGTGAGGGAGCAGTTCTTC; cdr3_aa: CASSLLVFLPRGASGRVREQFF
clone_size: .; v_call: TRBV7-9; j_call: TRBJ2-7; d_call: .; cdr3_nt: TGTGCCAGCAGCGACCCGAGGGTTTCTGGCTACTCCTACGAGCAGTACTTC; cdr3_aa: CASSDPRVSGYSYEQYF
clone_size: .; v_call: TRBV6-5; j_call: TRBJ2-1; d_call: TRBD1; cdr3_nt: TGTGCCAGCAGTTACTCTTTGACAGGGCATTTAAATGAGCAGTTCTTC; cdr3_aa: CASSYSLTGHLNEQFF
clone_size: .; v_call: TRBV30; j_call: TRBJ1-2; d_call: TRBD1; cdr3_nt: TGTGCCTGGAGTTCCGACAGGGGGTTTGGTAACTATGGCTACACCTTC; cdr3_aa: CAWSSDRGFGNYGYTF
clone_size: .; v_call: TRBV5-1; j_call: TRBJ2-1; d_call: TRBD2; cdr3_nt: TGCGCCAGCAGCTTGGGACTAGCGGGAGTCAATGAGCAGTTCTTC; cdr3_aa: CASSLGLAGVNEQFF